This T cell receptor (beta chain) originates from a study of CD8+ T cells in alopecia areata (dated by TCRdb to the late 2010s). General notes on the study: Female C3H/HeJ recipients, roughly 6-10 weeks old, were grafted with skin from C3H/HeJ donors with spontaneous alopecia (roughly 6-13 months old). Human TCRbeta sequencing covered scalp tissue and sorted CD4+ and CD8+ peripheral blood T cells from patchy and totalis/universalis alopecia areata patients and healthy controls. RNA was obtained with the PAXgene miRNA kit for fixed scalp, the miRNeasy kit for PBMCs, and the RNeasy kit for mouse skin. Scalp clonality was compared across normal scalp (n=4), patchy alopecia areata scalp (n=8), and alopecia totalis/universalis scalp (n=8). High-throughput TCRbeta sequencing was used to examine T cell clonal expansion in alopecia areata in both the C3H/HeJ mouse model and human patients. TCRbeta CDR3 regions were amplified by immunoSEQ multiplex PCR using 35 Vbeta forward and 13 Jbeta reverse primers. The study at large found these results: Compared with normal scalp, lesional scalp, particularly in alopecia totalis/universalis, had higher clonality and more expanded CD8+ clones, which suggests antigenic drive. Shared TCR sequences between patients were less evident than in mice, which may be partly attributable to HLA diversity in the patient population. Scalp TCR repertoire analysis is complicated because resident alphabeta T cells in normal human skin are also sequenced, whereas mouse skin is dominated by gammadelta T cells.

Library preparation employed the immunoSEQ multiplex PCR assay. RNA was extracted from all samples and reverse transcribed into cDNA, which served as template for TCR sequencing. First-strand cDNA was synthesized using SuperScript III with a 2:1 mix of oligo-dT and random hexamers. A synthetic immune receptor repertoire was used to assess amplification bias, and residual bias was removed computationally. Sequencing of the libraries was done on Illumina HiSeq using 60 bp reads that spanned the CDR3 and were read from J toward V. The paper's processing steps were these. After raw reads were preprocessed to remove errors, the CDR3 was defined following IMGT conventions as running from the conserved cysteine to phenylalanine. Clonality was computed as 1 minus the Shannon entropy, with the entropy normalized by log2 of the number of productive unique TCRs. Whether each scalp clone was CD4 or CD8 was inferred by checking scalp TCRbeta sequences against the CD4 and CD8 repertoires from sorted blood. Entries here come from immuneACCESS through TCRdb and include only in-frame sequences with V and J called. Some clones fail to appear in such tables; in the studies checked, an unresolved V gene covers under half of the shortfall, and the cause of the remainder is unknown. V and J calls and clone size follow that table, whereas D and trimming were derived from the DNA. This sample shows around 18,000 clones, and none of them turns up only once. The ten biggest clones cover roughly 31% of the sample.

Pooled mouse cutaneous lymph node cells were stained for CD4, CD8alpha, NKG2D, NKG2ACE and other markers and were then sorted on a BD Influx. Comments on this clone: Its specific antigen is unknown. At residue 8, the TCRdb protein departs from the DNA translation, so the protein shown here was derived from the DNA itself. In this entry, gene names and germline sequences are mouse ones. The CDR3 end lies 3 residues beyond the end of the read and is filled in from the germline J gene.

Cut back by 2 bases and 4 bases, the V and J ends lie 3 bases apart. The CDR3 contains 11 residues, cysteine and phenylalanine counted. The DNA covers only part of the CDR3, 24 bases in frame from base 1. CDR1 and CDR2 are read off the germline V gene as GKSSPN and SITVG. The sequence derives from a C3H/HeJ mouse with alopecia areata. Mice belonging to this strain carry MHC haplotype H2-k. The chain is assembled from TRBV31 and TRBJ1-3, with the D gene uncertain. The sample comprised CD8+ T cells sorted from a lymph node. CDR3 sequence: CAWSMGNTLYF. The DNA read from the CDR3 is TGTGCCTGGAGTATGGGAAATACG.